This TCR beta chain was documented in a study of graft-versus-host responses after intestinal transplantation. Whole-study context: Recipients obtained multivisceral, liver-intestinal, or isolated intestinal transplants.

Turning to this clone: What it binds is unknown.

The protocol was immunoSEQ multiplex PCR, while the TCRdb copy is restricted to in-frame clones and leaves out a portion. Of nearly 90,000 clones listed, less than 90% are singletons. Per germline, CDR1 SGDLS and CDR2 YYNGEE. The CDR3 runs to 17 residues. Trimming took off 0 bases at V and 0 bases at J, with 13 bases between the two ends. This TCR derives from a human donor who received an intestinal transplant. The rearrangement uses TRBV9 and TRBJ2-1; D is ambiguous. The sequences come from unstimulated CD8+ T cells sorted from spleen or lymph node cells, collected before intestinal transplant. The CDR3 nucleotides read TGTGCCAGCAGCGTAGAGGGTCTCGGCCTCTCCTACAATGAGCAGTTCTTC. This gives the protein CASSVEGLGLSYNEQFF.